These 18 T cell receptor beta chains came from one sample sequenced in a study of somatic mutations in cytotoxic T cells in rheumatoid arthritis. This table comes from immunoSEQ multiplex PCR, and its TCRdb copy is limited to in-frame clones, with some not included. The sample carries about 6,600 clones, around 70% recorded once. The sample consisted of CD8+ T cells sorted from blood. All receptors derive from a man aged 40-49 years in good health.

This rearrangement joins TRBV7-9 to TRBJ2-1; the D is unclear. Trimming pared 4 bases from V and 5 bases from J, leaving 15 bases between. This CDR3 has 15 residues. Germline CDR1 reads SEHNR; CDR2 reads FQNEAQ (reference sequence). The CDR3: CASSSPMFRNNEQFF. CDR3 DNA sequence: TGTGCCAGCAGCTCGCCGATGTTCCGGAACAATGAGCAGTTCTTC.

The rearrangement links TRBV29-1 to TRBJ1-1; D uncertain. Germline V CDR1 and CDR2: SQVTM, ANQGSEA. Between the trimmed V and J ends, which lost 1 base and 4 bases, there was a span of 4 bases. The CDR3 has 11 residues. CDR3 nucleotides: TGCAGCGTTGAAGTTCCCACTGAAGCTTTCTTT. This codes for CSVEVPTEAFF.

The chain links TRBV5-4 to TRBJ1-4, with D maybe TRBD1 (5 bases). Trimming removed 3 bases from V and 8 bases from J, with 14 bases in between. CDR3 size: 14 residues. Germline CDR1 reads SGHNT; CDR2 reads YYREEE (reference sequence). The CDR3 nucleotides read TGTGCCAGCAGCTCCTGGGAGGACAACGAAAAACTGTTTTTT. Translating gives CASSSWEDNEKLFF.

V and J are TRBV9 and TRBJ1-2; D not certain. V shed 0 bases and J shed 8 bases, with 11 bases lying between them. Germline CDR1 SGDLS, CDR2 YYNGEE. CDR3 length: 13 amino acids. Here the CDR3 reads CASSVAPRYGYTF. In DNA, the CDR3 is TGTGCCAGCAGCGTAGCTCCAAGGTACGGCTACACCTTC.

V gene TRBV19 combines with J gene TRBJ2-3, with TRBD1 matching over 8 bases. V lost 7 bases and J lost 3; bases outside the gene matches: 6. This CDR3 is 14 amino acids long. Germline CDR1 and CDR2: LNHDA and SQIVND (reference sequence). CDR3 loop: CASNSGGETDTQYF. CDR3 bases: TGTGCCAGTAATTCAGGGGGCGAGACAGATACGCAGTATTTT.

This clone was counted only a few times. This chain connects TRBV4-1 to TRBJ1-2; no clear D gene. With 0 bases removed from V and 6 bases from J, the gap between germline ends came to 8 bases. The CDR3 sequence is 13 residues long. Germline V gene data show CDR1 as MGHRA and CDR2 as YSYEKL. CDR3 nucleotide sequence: TGCGCCAGCAGCCAAGAGAGACGGGATGGCTACACCTTC. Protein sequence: CASSQERRDGYTF.

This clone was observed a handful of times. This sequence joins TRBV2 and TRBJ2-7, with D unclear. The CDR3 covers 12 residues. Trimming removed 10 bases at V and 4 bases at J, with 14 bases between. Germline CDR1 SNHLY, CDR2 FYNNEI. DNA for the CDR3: TGTGCCACTGGTAGCACCTATTACGAGCAGTACGTC. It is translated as CATGSTYYEQYV.

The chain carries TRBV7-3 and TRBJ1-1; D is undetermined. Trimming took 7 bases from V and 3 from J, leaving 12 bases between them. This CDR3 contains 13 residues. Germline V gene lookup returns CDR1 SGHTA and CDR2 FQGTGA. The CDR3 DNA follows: TGTGCCAGCATGGGGTCGGCGGACACTGAAGCTTTCTTT. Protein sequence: CASMGSADTEAFF.

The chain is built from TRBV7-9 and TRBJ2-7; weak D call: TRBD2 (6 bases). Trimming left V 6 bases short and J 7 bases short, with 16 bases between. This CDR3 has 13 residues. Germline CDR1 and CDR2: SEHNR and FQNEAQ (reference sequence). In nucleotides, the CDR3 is TGTGCCAGCAGGGGGGGAATACTGGGGGAGCAGTACTTC. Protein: CASRGGILGEQYF. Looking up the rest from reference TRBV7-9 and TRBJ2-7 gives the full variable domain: DTGVSQNPRHKITKRGQNVTFRCDPISEHNRLYWYRQTLGQGPEFLTYFQNEAQLEKSRLLSDRFSAERPKGSFSTLEIQRTEQGDSAMYLCASRGGILGEQYFGPGTRLTVT.

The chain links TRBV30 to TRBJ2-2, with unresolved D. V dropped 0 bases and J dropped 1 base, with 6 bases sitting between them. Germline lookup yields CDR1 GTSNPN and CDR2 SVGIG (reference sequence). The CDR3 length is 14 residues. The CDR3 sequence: CAWSVAGNTGELFF. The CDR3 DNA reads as TGTGCCTGGAGTGTAGCCGGGAACACCGGGGAGCTGTTTTTT.

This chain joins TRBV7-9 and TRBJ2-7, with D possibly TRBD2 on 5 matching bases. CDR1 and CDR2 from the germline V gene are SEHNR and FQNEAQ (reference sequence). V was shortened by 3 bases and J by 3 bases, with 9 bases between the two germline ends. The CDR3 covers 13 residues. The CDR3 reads CASSFPGSYEQYF. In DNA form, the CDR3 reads TGTGCCAGCAGCTTCCCGGGGAGCTACGAGCAGTACTTC.

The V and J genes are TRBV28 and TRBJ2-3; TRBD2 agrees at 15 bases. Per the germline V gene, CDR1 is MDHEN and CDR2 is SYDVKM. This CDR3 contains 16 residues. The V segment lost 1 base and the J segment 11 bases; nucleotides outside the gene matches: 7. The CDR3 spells CASSLYRGTSGRQQYF. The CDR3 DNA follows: TGTGCCAGCAGTTTATATCGCGGGACTAGCGGGAGGCAGCAGTATTTT.

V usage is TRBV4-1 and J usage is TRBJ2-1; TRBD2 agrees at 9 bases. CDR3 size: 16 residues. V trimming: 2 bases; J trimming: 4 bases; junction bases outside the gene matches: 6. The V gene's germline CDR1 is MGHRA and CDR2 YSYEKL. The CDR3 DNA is TGCGCCAGCAGCCAAATGCGCCTAGCGGGATACAATGAGCAGTTCTTC. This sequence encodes CASSQMRLAGYNEQFF.

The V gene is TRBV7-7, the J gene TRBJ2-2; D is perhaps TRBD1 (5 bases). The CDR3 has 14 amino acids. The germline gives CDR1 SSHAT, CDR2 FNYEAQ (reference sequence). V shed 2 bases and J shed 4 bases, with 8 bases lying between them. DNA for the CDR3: TGTGCCAGCAGCTTAATTGGGGCCACCGGGGAGCTGTTTTTT. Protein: CASSLIGATGELFF.

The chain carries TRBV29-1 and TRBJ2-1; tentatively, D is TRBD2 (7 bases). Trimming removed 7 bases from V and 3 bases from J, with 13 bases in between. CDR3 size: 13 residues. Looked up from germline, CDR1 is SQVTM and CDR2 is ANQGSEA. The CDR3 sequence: CSGGRGGYNEQFF. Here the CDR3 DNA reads TGCAGCGGGGGGCGCGGGGGCTACAATGAGCAGTTCTTC.

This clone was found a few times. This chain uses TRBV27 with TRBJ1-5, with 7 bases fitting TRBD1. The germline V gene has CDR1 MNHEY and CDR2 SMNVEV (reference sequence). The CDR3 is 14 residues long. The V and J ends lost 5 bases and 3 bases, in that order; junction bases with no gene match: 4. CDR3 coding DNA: TGTGCCAGCAGTCCCGGGACAGACAATCAGCCCCAGCATTTT. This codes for CASSPGTDNQPQHF.

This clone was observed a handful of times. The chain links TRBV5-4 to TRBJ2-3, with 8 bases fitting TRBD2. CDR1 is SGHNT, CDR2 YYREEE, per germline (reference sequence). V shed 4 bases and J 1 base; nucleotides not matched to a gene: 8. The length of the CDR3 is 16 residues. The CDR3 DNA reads TGTGCCAGCAGCCAAGCAGCGGGAGCCCGCACAGATACGCAGTATTTT. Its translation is CASSQAAGARTDTQYF.

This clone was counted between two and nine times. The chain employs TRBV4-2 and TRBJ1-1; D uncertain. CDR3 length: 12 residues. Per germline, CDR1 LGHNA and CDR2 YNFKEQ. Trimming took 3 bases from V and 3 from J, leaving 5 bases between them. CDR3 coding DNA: TGTGCCAGCAGCCATGTATACACTGAAGCTTTCTTT. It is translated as CASSHVYTEAFF.